This T cell receptor beta chain derives from a study of response to subunit inactivated influenza vaccine. Concerning this clonotype: Its cognate antigen is unknown.

Whole-study findings and limits: The authors proposed limited new T cell recruitment per seasonal influenza vaccination.

One entry per CDR3 protein results from TCRdb running MiXCR on the RT-PCR reads. This repertoire shows almost 600,000 distinct CDR3 sequences, about 14% found once; its top ten account for approximately 10%. The CDR3 covers 12 residues. V was pared by 4 bases and J by 3 bases, with 7 bases between. The germline V gene has CDR1 MGHDK and CDR2 SYGVNS. V is TRBV25-1 and J is TRBJ2-7; unclear D gene. The sequencing here drew on PBMCs from blood, taken approximately 13 days after vaccination. This clonotype was sampled from a man in his fifties or sixties who received an inactivated influenza vaccine. The CDR3 DNA follows: TGTGCCAGCAGTGGGCCATACTACGAGCAGTACTTC. Its protein product is CASSGPYYEQYF.